The sequence of this TCR beta chain was determined in a study of OX40 agonist ivuxolimab in advanced cancers. Germline-derived CDR1 and CDR2 are SGHAT and FQDESV (reference sequence). The CDR3 spans 16 residues. Trimming at V came to 5 bases and at J to 1 base, leaving 9 bases not matched to a gene. Sequencing was performed with immunoSEQ multiplex PCR; in TCRdb, only in-frame clones are kept and a portion is missing. The sample includes 60,000 to 75,000 clones, 80% to 95% of them seen just once. The sample was CD4+ or CD8+ T cells sorted from blood, taken in a trial of the OX40 agonist ivuxolimab. This chain joins TRBV11-1 and TRBJ2-3; 7 bases line up with TRBD2. The clonotype was recovered from an adult with an advanced solid tumor such as melanoma, head and neck, liver or kidney cancer. CDR3 DNA: TGTGCCAGCAGCCCCCACTCCCGGGAGGGCACAGATACGCAGTATTTT. Protein: CASSPHSREGTDTQYF. The variable domain in full, completed from reference TRBV11-1 and TRBJ2-3, reads EAEVAQSPRYKITEKSQAVAFWCDPISGHATLYWYRQILGQGPELLVQFQDESVVDDSQLPKDRFSAERLKGVDSTLKIQPAELGDSAMYLCASSPHSREGTDTQYFGPGTRLTVL.